One sample yielded the 32 T cell receptor beta chains listed below, sequenced in a study of blood T cell repertoires in COVID-19. TCRdb's table, derived via immunoSEQ multiplex PCR, lists solely in-frame clones and lacks some. The sample yields about 140,000 clones, under 90% seen once. Sample: PBMCs or T cells enriched from blood (not recorded which). These receptors were taken from a young woman who had been exposed to COVID-19.

The chain links TRBV5-1 to TRBJ2-1; 10 bases align to TRBD2. J was trimmed by 6 bases and V by 4 bases; bases with no gene match: 7. The CDR3 spans 15 residues. The germline V gene has CDR1 SGHRS and CDR2 YFSETQ. This CDR3 is CASSDKLAGLNEQFF. DNA for the CDR3: TGCGCCAGCAGCGATAAACTAGCGGGGCTCAATGAGCAGTTCTTC.

This sequence joins TRBV4-2 and TRBJ2-2; 10 nucleotides line up with TRBD2. The CDR3 runs to 16 residues. Germline V gene lookup returns CDR1 LGHNA and CDR2 YNFKEQ. V was pared by 3 bases and J by 5 bases, with 6 bases of the junction left unmatched. In DNA form, the CDR3 reads TGTGCCAGCAGCCAGTCGGCTAGCGGGAGAACCGGGGAGCTGTTTTTT. Its protein is CASSQSASGRTGELFF.

This chain joins TRBV5-1 and TRBJ1-6; D uncertain. The V end was cut by 0 bases, the J end by 0 bases, with 7 bases between. In germline, CDR1 is SGHRS, CDR2 YFSETQ. The CDR3 sequence is 16 residues long. The CDR3 region is CASSLAPSSYNSPLHF. Written as DNA, the CDR3 is TGCGCCAGCAGCTTGGCCCCTAGCTCCTATAATTCACCCCTCCACTTT.

This clone came up a few times. The V call is TRBV11-2, the J call TRBJ2-1, with 7 bases identical to TRBD2. V gave up 6 bases and J gave up 10 bases; unmatched junction bases: 12. The V gene's germline CDR1 is SGHAT and CDR2 FQNNGV. This CDR3 region has 14 residues. CDR3 loop: CASRSFAGAPEQFF. The CDR3 coding sequence is TGTGCCAGCAGATCTTTCGCGGGAGCCCCCGAGCAGTTCTTC.

This sequence joins TRBV4-2 and TRBJ1-2, with 7 bases matching TRBD1. V trimming: 1 base; J trimming: 1 base; junction bases outside the gene matches: 3. Germline CDR1 LGHNA, CDR2 YNFKEQ. The CDR3 consists of 15 residues. The CDR3 region is CASSQGGGSNYGYTF. For the CDR3, the DNA is TGTGCCAGCAGCCAAGGAGGGGGCAGTAACTATGGCTACACCTTC.

V is TRBV3-1 (or the pseudogene TRBV3-2) and J is TRBJ2-5; D is unclear. V lost 1 base, J lost 2 bases, and 20 bases lay in between. The length of the CDR3 is 18 residues. Per the germline V gene, CDR1 is LGHDT and CDR2 is YNNKEL (reference sequence). CDR3 region: CASSQVLDRPRRQETQYF. The CDR3 DNA follows: TGTGCCAGCAGCCAAGTCCTTGATCGTCCCAGGCGACAAGAGACCCAGTACTTC.

The chain recombines TRBV30 with TRBJ1-6; 10 bases are shared with TRBD1. CDR1 is GTSNPN, CDR2 SVGIG, per germline (reference sequence). The CDR3 totals 15 residues. The ends lost 1 base at V and 6 bases at J; junction bases unmatched: 3. The DNA for the CDR3 is TGTGCCTGGAGTGGAGGGACAGGGGTTAATTCACCCCTCCACTTT. Its translation is CAWSGGTGVNSPLHF.

This clone appeared once. J is TRBJ1-1 and V is TRBV28; the D is unclear. The V gene's germline CDR1 is MDHEN and CDR2 SYDVKM. The CDR3 length is 12 residues. V was clipped by 6 bases and J by 7 bases, with 12 bases between them. The CDR3 here is CASSQPGSEAFF. The CDR3 DNA reads as TGTGCCAGCAGCCAGCCGGGAAGTGAAGCTTTCTTT.

A note on this clone: A read error may produce the germline difference seen at one junction end. J is TRBJ2-7 and V is TRBV6-2 or TRBV6-3, with 8 bases lining up with TRBD1. CDR1 and CDR2 from the germline V gene are MNHEY and SVGEGT. The CDR3 loop spans 12 amino acids. The CDR3 reads CASSYSRTGWFF. DNA for the CDR3: TGTGCCAGCAGTTACTCGCGGACAGGGTGGTTCTTC.

V is TRBV15 and J is TRBJ1-1, with a possible D match to TRBD1 (5 bases). V lost 1 base and J 3 bases, leaving 18 bases between the germline ends. The CDR3 runs 17 residues. From germline, CDR1 is LNHNV and CDR2 YYDKDF (reference sequence). Here the CDR3 DNA reads TGTGCCACCAGCAGAGCTGGGGTCGGGGGACTATACACTGAAGCTTTCTTT. This encodes CATSRAGVGGLYTEAFF.

The chain employs TRBV24-1 and TRBJ2-1, with D tentatively TRBD2 (6 bases). This CDR3 is built from 11 residues. Looked up from germline, CDR1 is KGHDR and CDR2 is SFDVKD. V shed 9 bases and J shed 9 bases, with 11 bases lying between them. The CDR3 DNA follows: TGTGCCACCGGACTACTCACTGAGCAGTTCTTC. Its protein product is CATGLLTEQFF.

The J gene is TRBJ2-5, the V gene TRBV7-6, with D perhaps TRBD1 (5 bases). CDR3 length: 13 residues. Looked up from germline, CDR1 is SGHVS and CDR2 is FNYEAQ. Trimming cost V 3 bases and J 2 bases, with 7 bases left between them. CDR3 nucleotides: TGTGCCAGCAGCTTGGGGCAGCAAGAGACCCAGTACTTC. Translating it yields CASSLGQQETQYF.

The chain joins TRBV30 to TRBJ1-1; 8 bases fit TRBD1. Germline V gene sequence: CDR1 GTSNPN, CDR2 SVGIG (reference sequence). The length of the CDR3 is 14 residues. V lost 0 bases to trimming and J lost 7 bases; unmatched junction nucleotides: 7. Here the CDR3 reads CAWSVPGTGYEAFF. Written as DNA, the CDR3 is TGTGCCTGGAGTGTACCGGGGACAGGTTATGAAGCTTTCTTT. The variable domain in full, completed from reference TRBV30 and TRBJ1-1, reads SQTIHQWPATLVQPVGSPLSLECTVEGTSNPNLYWYRQAAGRGLQLLFYSVGIGQISSEVPQNLSASRPQDRQFILSSKKLLLSDSGFYLCAWSVPGTGYEAFFGQGTRLTVV.

The chain joins TRBV28 to TRBJ1-2; 10 bases fit TRBD1. The CDR3 is 13 residues long. J lost 5 bases, V lost 8 bases, and 5 bases had no gene match. CDR1 and CDR2 (germline): MDHEN, SYDVKM. The CDR3 protein is CASSRDRGYGYTF. Here the CDR3 DNA reads TGTGCCAGCTCCCGGGACAGGGGTTATGGCTACACCTTC.

The V gene is TRBV6-1, the J gene TRBJ1-5, with D possibly being TRBD1 (5 bases). V shed 0 bases and J shed 2 bases, with 11 bases lying between them. The CDR3 has 16 residues. Germline lookup yields CDR1 MNHNS and CDR2 SASEGT. The CDR3 DNA is TGTGCCAGCAGTGAAGCGCTAGGGGCCGGCAATCAGCCCCAGCATTTT. Translating gives CASSEALGAGNQPQHF.

This clone was detected only once. The chain is built from TRBV18 and TRBJ2-3; D call uncertain. Germline CDR1 is KGHSH and CDR2 is LQKENI. The germline V and J ends were trimmed by 3 bases and 0 bases, with 10 bases remaining between them. There are 15 residues in the CDR3. The CDR3 region is CASSPYTASTDTQYF. As DNA, the CDR3 is TGTGCCAGCTCACCCTATACTGCTAGCACAGATACGCAGTATTTT. Based on the CDR3 plus reference TRBV18 and TRBJ2-3, the full variable domain is NAGVMQNPRHLVRRRGQEARLRCSPMKGHSHVYWYRQLPEEGLKFMVYLQKENIIDESGMPKERFSAEFPKEGPSILRIQQVVRGDSAAYFCASSPYTASTDTQYFGPGTRLTVL.

A single count supports this clone. This rearrangement joins TRBV11-2 to TRBJ2-1; tentative D call: TRBD1 (6 bases). The V gene lost 1 base and the J gene lost 9 bases, with 7 bases spanning the gap. CDR3 size: 12 residues. In germline, CDR1 is SGHAT, CDR2 FQNNGV. The CDR3 protein is CASSLGGREQFF. DNA for the CDR3: TGTGCCAGCAGCTTAGGGGGGCGTGAGCAGTTCTTC.

This clone was seen more than once but under ten times. The CDR3 region is CASSRRAGMNTEAFF. The CDR3 DNA reads as TGTGCCAGCTCACGGCGTGCCGGGATGAACACTGAAGCTTTCTTT. The chain links TRBV18 to TRBJ1-1; D not certain. Trimming took 4 bases from V and 0 from J, leaving 12 bases between them. Germline V gene data show CDR1 as KGHSH and CDR2 as LQKENI. The CDR3 runs to 15 residues.

The chain recombines TRBV7-9 with TRBJ2-1; D is uncertain. The CDR3 spans 11 residues. Trimming stripped 3 bases from V and 5 bases from J, with 2 bases between. CDR1 is SEHNR, CDR2 FQNEAQ, per germline (reference sequence). CDR3 DNA sequence: TGTGCCAGCAGCTTCAACAATGAGCAGTTCTTC. It yields the protein CASSFNNEQFF.

The rearrangement uses TRBV9 and TRBJ1-1; 7 nucleotides line up with TRBD1. The CDR3 length is 14 residues. Germline lookup yields CDR1 SGDLS and CDR2 YYNGEE. With 4 bases clipped from V and 6 bases from J, the junction kept 9 bases outside the gene matches. The CDR3 reads CASSIQGLGAEAFF. CDR3 nucleotides: TGTGCCAGCAGCATACAGGGGCTGGGGGCTGAAGCTTTCTTT. Variable domain in full (rest from reference TRBV9 and TRBJ1-1): DSGVTQTPKHLITATGQRVTLRCSPRSGDLSVYWYQQSLDQGLQFLIQYYNGEERAKGNILERFSAQQFPDLHSELNLSSLELGDSALYFCASSIQGLGAEAFFGQGTRLTVV.

The chain is built from TRBV30 and TRBJ1-6, with D possibly matching TRBD1 (6 bases). From germline, CDR1 is GTSNPN and CDR2 SVGIG (reference sequence). V dropped 0 bases and J dropped 6 bases, with 12 bases sitting between them. The CDR3 has 15 amino acids. The CDR3 nucleotides read TGTGCCTGGAGTGTCCGAACAGGGTTTAATTCACCCCTCCACTTT. Encoded protein: CAWSVRTGFNSPLHF.

This clone occurred a few times. The V and J genes are TRBV9 and TRBJ1-2; 9 bases line up with TRBD1. CDR3 length: 18 residues. V gave up 3 bases and J gave up 0 bases; unmatched junction bases: 12. Germline V lookup: CDR1 SGDLS, CDR2 YYNGEE. For the CDR3, the DNA is TGTGCCAGCAGCGAGGGGGATGGACAGGGGACATCTAACTATGGCTACACCTTC. It yields the protein CASSEGDGQGTSNYGYTF.

The CDR3 loop reads CASSRTRGNTEAFF. CDR3 DNA: TGTGCCAGCAGTCGAACTCGTGGGAACACTGAAGCTTTCTTT. V and J are TRBV5-8 and TRBJ1-1; no firm D call. Germline CDR1 and CDR2: SGHTS and YDEGEE. V was cut by 5 bases and J by 1 base, with 12 bases left in between. The CDR3 has 14 residues.

The chain uses TRBV15 and TRBJ2-7, with 9 bases identical to TRBD1. The germline V gene has CDR1 LNHNV and CDR2 YYDKDF (reference sequence). This CDR3 comprises 16 residues. J lost 5 bases, V lost 4 bases, and 12 bases had no gene match. CDR3 in amino acids: CATSKKTGGGFHEQYF. The CDR3 DNA follows: TGTGCCACCAGCAAAAAAACAGGGGGCGGGTTCCACGAGCAGTACTTC.

The chain has TRBV19 and TRBJ1-2; D remains unclear. The CDR3 spans 9 residues. Looked up from germline, CDR1 is LNHDA and CDR2 is SQIVND (reference sequence). Trimming pared 1 base from V and 14 bases from J, leaving 5 bases between. CDR3 sequence (DNA): TGTGCCAGTAGTATAGGAGGAACCTTC. Encoded protein: CASSIGGTF.

This sequence joins TRBV28 and TRBJ2-7; D remains ambiguous. V lost 3 bases and J 9 bases, leaving 15 bases between the germline ends. This CDR3 region has 13 residues. Germline loops: CDR1 MDHEN, CDR2 SYDVKM. The CDR3 protein is CASSLGAGARQYF. CDR3 DNA: TGTGCCAGCAGTTTGGGCGCCGGTGCGCGGCAGTACTTC.

The gene calls are TRBV24-1 and TRBJ1-2; D perhaps matches TRBD1 (5 bases). V lost 5 bases to trimming and J lost 1 base, with 13 bases between them. CDR1 and CDR2 from the germline V gene are KGHDR and SFDVKD. The CDR3 has 15 amino acids. CDR3 region: CATSAARVGNYGYTF. For the CDR3, the DNA is TGTGCCACCAGTGCGGCCAGGGTTGGTAACTATGGCTACACCTTC.

There are a few counts of this clone. The gene calls are TRBV6-4 and TRBJ2-3; 12 positions match TRBD2. CDR3 length equals 14 residues. The germline gives CDR1 MRHNA, CDR2 SNTAGT. With 4 bases clipped from V and 4 bases from J, the junction kept 0 bases outside the gene matches. The CDR3 region has the DNA TGTGCCAGCAGTGGACTAGCGGGAGCAGATACGCAGTATTTT. This encodes CASSGLAGADTQYF.

This clone was observed a handful of times. The rearrangement uses TRBV14 and TRBJ2-5; D gene unclear. This CDR3 spans 15 amino acids. Germline CDR1 is SGHDN and CDR2 is FVKESK. V shed 1 base and J shed 3 bases, with 12 bases lying between them. CDR3 in DNA: TGTGCCAGCAGCCAAGGGCTGTATCCCAAAGAGACCCAGTACTTC. Residues: CASSQGLYPKETQYF.

The rearrangement links TRBV27 to TRBJ2-7, with 10 positions matching TRBD2. The CDR3 has 16 residues. V gave up 1 base and J gave up 2 bases; unmatched junction bases: 5. Germline V gene lookup returns CDR1 MNHEY and CDR2 SMNVEV (reference sequence). For the CDR3, the DNA is TGTGCCAGCAGTTTATTTCTAGCGGGAGATACCTACGAGCAGTACTTC. It encodes CASSLFLAGDTYEQYF.

CDR3 sequence (DNA): TGTGCCAGCAGCTCGGGACAGGGGAACACCGGGGAGCTGTTTTTT. Protein: CASSSGQGNTGELFF. V usage is TRBV11-2 and J usage is TRBJ2-2; 9 bases map to TRBD1. CDR3 size: 15 residues. V was clipped by 4 bases and J by 1 base; unmatched bases: 1. Germline CDR1 and CDR2: SGHAT and FQNNGV.

The CDR3 DNA reads as TGTGCCAGCTCACCACGGGACAGGGGCTTCGAGCAGTACTTC. Its protein is CASSPRDRGFEQYF. The chain couples TRBV18 to TRBJ2-7, with 10 bases lining up with TRBD1. The CDR3 loop spans 14 amino acids. Germline CDR1 is KGHSH and CDR2 is LQKENI. With V trimmed by 1 base and J by 6 bases, 3 bases remained unmatched.